The 13 T cell receptor beta chains reported below all come from one sample, sequenced in a study of cytomegalovirus exposure and HLA in healthy donors. The PCR was carried out with 60 Vbeta primers and 13 Jbeta primers. The repertoire was sequenced with immunoSEQ multiplex PCR; TCRdb's copy has only in-frame clones and lacks some. The table shows fewer than 150,000 clones, with roughly 78% occurring only once. Sequenced: PBMCs. The receptor source for this set is a man aged 30 to 45 in good health and CMV-seronegative.

The chain uses TRBV5-1 and TRBJ1-5; D might be TRBD1 (5 bases). This CDR3 is 16 amino acids long. Trimming took off 1 base at V and 6 bases at J, with 17 bases between the two ends. Germline V gives CDR1 SGHRS, CDR2 YFSETQ. The CDR3 sequence is CASSLIAGRRGQPQHF. CDR3 DNA: TGCGCCAGCAGCTTGATCGCAGGGCGTAGGGGTCAGCCCCAGCATTTT.

This chain links TRBV27 with TRBJ1-2; 8 bases are a match to TRBD1. J lost 4 bases, V lost 2 bases, and 6 bases had no gene match. CDR1 is MNHEY, CDR2 SMNVEV, per germline (reference sequence). This CDR3 comprises 15 residues. This CDR3 reads CASSLRAGGGYGYTF. The DNA of the CDR3 is TGTGCCAGCAGTTTACGGGCAGGGGGCGGCTATGGCTACACCTTC.

The chain links TRBV28 to TRBJ1-1; perhaps TRBD1 as D (6 bases). Germline CDR1 is MDHEN and CDR2 is SYDVKM. V was trimmed by 6 bases and J by 4 bases, leaving 12 bases between them. This CDR3 is built from 13 residues. In DNA, the CDR3 is TGTGCCAGCAGCTCTACAGGGAGCACTGAAGCTTTCTTT. Translation: CASSSTGSTEAFF.

The chain joins TRBV5-1 to TRBJ1-4, with D uncertain. The germline V and J ends were trimmed by 0 bases and 0 bases, with 9 bases remaining between them. CDR1 is SGHRS, CDR2 YFSETQ, per germline. The CDR3 spans 16 residues. The DNA for the CDR3 is TGCGCCAGCAGCTTGGTGGGCTCCGCAACTAATGAAAAACTGTTTTTT. This codes for CASSLVGSATNEKLFF.

CDR3 in DNA: TGTGCCAGCAGCCCCCGCGGGCAGTACAATCAGCCCCAGCATTTT. This encodes CASSPRGQYNQPQHF. The chain employs TRBV5-6 and TRBJ1-5; D gene unclear. This CDR3 has 15 residues. Per the germline V gene, CDR1 is SGHDT and CDR2 is YYEEEE. Trimming shortened V by 4 bases and J by 3 bases, and 14 bases separated the two germline ends.

The V call is TRBV6-4, the J call TRBJ2-1; D is uncertain. The CDR3 totals 17 residues. V lost 0 bases and J lost 0, with 12 bases in between. Germline lookup yields CDR1 MRHNA and CDR2 SNTAGT. The CDR3 region is CASSDSGGSLSYNEQFF. The CDR3 DNA reads as TGTGCCAGCAGTGACTCAGGCGGAAGCCTCTCCTACAATGAGCAGTTCTTC.

The gene calls are TRBV29-1 and TRBJ2-5; D might be TRBD2 (6 bases). V lost 7 bases and J lost 5, with 17 bases in between. Germline CDR1 and CDR2: SQVTM and ANQGSEA. This CDR3 has 13 residues. CDR3 amino acids: CSAAGRLSETQYF. CDR3 nucleotides: TGCAGCGCGGCGGGACGCCTGTCGGAGACCCAGTACTTC.

The V gene is TRBV28, the J gene TRBJ2-3, with TRBD2 as a possible D gene (5 bases). CDR3 length: 15 amino acids. V was trimmed by 3 bases and J by 1 base, leaving 11 bases between them. The germline V gene encodes CDR1 MDHEN and CDR2 SYDVKM. The CDR3 reads CASSFSGFGTDTQYF. The DNA of the CDR3 is TGTGCCAGCAGTTTTTCGGGGTTTGGCACAGATACGCAGTATTTT.

The chain uses TRBV12-5 and TRBJ2-3; the D gene is possibly TRBD1 (6 bases). The CDR3 totals 13 residues. The germline V and J ends were trimmed by 1 base and 12 bases, with 14 bases remaining between them. Germline V gives CDR1 LGHNT, CDR2 FRNRAP. CDR3 amino acids: CASGLEQGSGQYF. CDR3 DNA: TGTGCTAGTGGTTTGGAACAGGGCTCCGGACAGTATTTT.

CDR3 in DNA: TGTGCCAGCAGCAAAGGACAGGGGGAAGCTTTCTTT. Encoded protein: CASSKGQGEAFF. The rearrangement links TRBV11-2 to TRBJ1-1; TRBD1 aligns across 9 bases. This CDR3 contains 12 residues. Germline CDR1 SGHAT, CDR2 FQNNGV. With V trimmed by 5 bases and J by 8 bases, 3 bases remained unmatched.

The chain recombines TRBV9 with TRBJ2-2, with no clear D. V was trimmed by 0 bases and J by 4 bases, leaving 7 bases between them. Germline V gives CDR1 SGDLS, CDR2 YYNGEE. This CDR3 region has 14 residues. CDR3 loop: CASSVETSTGELFF. CDR3 coding DNA: TGTGCCAGCAGCGTAGAAACGAGCACCGGGGAGCTGTTTTTT.

J is TRBJ2-3 and V is TRBV6-1, with D perhaps TRBD2 (6 bases). The V end was cut by 8 bases, the J end by 3 bases, with 12 bases between. There are 13 residues in the CDR3. Per the germline V gene, CDR1 is MNHNS and CDR2 is SASEGT. CDR3 loop: CASGEEGTDTQYF. The CDR3 DNA follows: TGTGCCAGCGGGGAGGAAGGAACAGATACGCAGTATTTT.

V and J are TRBV4-1 and TRBJ1-4, with TRBD1 matching 7 bases. This CDR3 contains 14 residues. CDR1 is MGHRA and CDR2 is YSYEKL in the germline V gene. The V and J ends lost 4 bases and 5 bases, in that order; junction bases with no gene match: 4. CDR3 amino acids: CASSREGQNEKLFF. In DNA, the CDR3 is TGCGCCAGCAGCCGAGAGGGACAGAATGAAAAACTGTTTTTT.